The 30 T cell receptor beta chains below all came from one sample that was sequenced in a study of blood T cell repertoires in COVID-19. Profiled with immunoSEQ multiplex PCR; TCRdb holds only in-frame clones, not every one. The sample holds about 130,000 clones; around 79% are singletons and the top ten take 4.5% to 5%. The specimen sequenced was peripheral blood. These receptors were taken from a woman aged 70-85 years with COVID-19, enrolled during active disease.

V and J are TRBV6-5 and TRBJ2-4; weak D call: TRBD1 (5 bases). The CDR3 extends over 15 amino acids. Germline lookup yields CDR1 MNHEY and CDR2 SVGAGI. Deletions cut 5 bases from V and 0 bases from J, with 11 bases between. In nucleotides, the CDR3 is TGTGCCAGCAGTAATGGGGCAGAAGCCAAAAACATTCAGTACTTC. The encoded protein is CASSNGAEAKNIQYF.

This clone was recorded a few times. In DNA, the CDR3 is TGTGCCTGGAGTTCTTATGGACAACAAAAACCCTACAATGAGCAGTTCTTC. This codes for CAWSSYGQQKPYNEQFF. The chain employs TRBV30 and TRBJ2-1, with D possibly TRBD1 on 5 matching bases. V lost 2 bases and J lost 2, with 19 bases in between. The CDR3 loop spans 17 amino acids. The V gene's germline CDR1 is GTSNPN and CDR2 SVGIG (reference sequence).

J is TRBJ1-2 and V is TRBV12-3 or TRBV12-4; unclear D gene. The CDR3 length is 12 residues. V was shortened by 8 bases and J by 8 bases, with 15 bases between the two germline ends. The CDR3 reads CASSLPAGGYTF. The DNA for the CDR3 is TGTGCCAGCTCACTCCCCGCAGGCGGCTACACCTTC.

This sequence joins TRBV3-1 (or the pseudogene TRBV3-2) and TRBJ1-4; TRBD1 matches at 11 bases. The V segment lost 4 bases and the J segment 5 bases; nucleotides outside the gene matches: 12. The CDR3 has 18 amino acids. Germline assignment: CDR1 LGHDT and CDR2 YNNKEL (reference sequence). The chain's CDR3 is CASSPGTGGYGLNEKLFF. CDR3 in DNA: TGTGCCAGCAGCCCCGGGACAGGGGGGTACGGCCTCAATGAAAAACTGTTTTTT.

This clone has just one count. The J gene is TRBJ1-1, the V gene TRBV12-3 or TRBV12-4; no firm D call. The ends were cut back, 3 bases at V and 5 bases at J, with 10 bases in the middle. The CDR3 totals 13 residues. CDR3 loop: CASSFADRTEAFF. The CDR3, as DNA: TGTGCCAGCAGTTTCGCTGATCGGACTGAAGCTTTCTTT.

The chain has TRBV6-6 and TRBJ1-1; D not certain. The V end was cut by 0 bases, the J end by 7 bases, with 9 bases between. The CDR3 runs 13 residues. Germline lookup yields CDR1 MNHNY and CDR2 SVGAGI (reference sequence). The CDR3 sequence: CASSYSFEHEAFF. CDR3 coding DNA: TGTGCCAGCAGTTACTCGTTTGAGCATGAAGCTTTCTTT.

CDR3 protein: CASSLRTLAGPPQETQYF. The CDR3, as DNA: TGTGCCAGCTCACTGCGAACCCTAGCGGGGCCACCCCAAGAGACCCAGTACTTC. The chain uses TRBV18 and TRBJ2-5; 9 bases are shared with TRBD2. In germline, CDR1 is KGHSH, CDR2 LQKENI. The V and J ends lost 4 bases and 1 base, in that order; junction bases with no gene match: 13. The CDR3 totals 18 residues.

V usage is TRBV20-1 and J usage is TRBJ2-1, with D possibly TRBD2 on 5 matching bases. V lost 3 bases to trimming and J lost 6 bases, with 15 bases between them. The CDR3 is 14 residues long. CDR1 is DFQATT and CDR2 is SNEGSKA in the germline V gene (reference sequence). The DNA for the CDR3 is TGCAGTGCTAGTGTGGGTCTCGGGGTCAATGAGCAGTTCTTC. As protein: CSASVGLGVNEQFF.

The chain recombines TRBV3-1 (or the pseudogene TRBV3-2) with TRBJ1-1, with 10 nucleotides matching TRBD1. From germline, CDR1 is LGHDT and CDR2 YNNKEL (reference sequence). The CDR3 spans 14 residues. With V trimmed by 4 bases and J by 5 bases, 4 bases remained unmatched. CDR3: CASSLRDRGTEAFF. CDR3 coding DNA: TGTGCCAGCAGCCTCAGGGACAGGGGAACTGAAGCTTTCTTT.

The V call is TRBV5-6, the J call TRBJ2-1, with D possibly being TRBD2 (6 bases). Trimming left V 2 bases short and J 4 bases short, with 19 bases between. Germline V gene data show CDR1 as SGHDT and CDR2 as YYEEEE. The CDR3 spans 17 residues. CDR3 region: CASSFRVAGGKYNEQFF. CDR3 nucleotide sequence: TGTGCCAGCAGCTTTAGGGTCGCCGGCGGGAAATACAATGAGCAGTTCTTC.

V gene TRBV30 combines with J gene TRBJ2-7; D is possibly TRBD1 (5 bases). Germline loops: CDR1 GTSNPN, CDR2 SVGIG (reference sequence). V shed 3 bases and J shed 2 bases, with 17 bases lying between them. The CDR3 spans 15 residues. Here the CDR3 reads CAWRQTGQGTYEQYF. CDR3 DNA sequence: TGTGCCTGGAGGCAAACAGGTCAGGGAACCTACGAGCAGTACTTC.

The chain employs TRBV10-1 and TRBJ1-3; D is perhaps TRBD1 (6 bases). Germline loops: CDR1 WNHNN, CDR2 SYGVQD (reference sequence). V lost 7 bases to trimming and J lost 0 bases, with 16 bases between them. This CDR3 is 16 amino acids long. CDR3 sequence reads: CASIGRTVDSGNTIYF. CDR3 sequence (DNA): TGCGCCAGCATCGGGCGGACAGTTGACTCTGGAAACACCATATATTTT.

This chain links TRBV19 with TRBJ1-2, with D possibly being TRBD1 (6 bases). Germline assignment: CDR1 LNHDA and CDR2 SQIVND (reference sequence). V lost 4 bases and J 0 bases, leaving 9 bases between the germline ends. This CDR3 has 14 amino acids. Written as DNA, the CDR3 is TGTGCCAGTAGTACCAGGACAGCTAACTATGGCTACACCTTC. Amino acids: CASSTRTANYGYTF. The full variable domain, in which reference TRBV19 and TRBJ1-2 provide the parts outside the CDR3, is DGGITQSPKYLFRKEGQNVTLSCEQNLNHDAMYWYRQDPGQGLRLIYYSQIVNDFQKGDIAEGYSVSREKKESFPLTVTSAQKNPTAFYLCASSTRTANYGYTFGSGTRLTVV.

The V gene is TRBV30, the J gene TRBJ2-7; 8 bases match TRBD1. The CDR3 extends over 15 amino acids. Germline CDR1 GTSNPN, CDR2 SVGIG (reference sequence). The V gene end was trimmed by 2 bases and the J gene end by 5 bases; junction bases not matched to a gene: 11. The CDR3, as DNA: TGTGCCTGGAGTCGTTTGGACAGGGTAGTTAACGAGCAGTACTTC. This gives the protein CAWSRLDRVVNEQYF.

The chain has TRBV18 and TRBJ1-2; D unresolved. In germline, CDR1 is KGHSH, CDR2 LQKENI. The V gene lost 3 bases and the J gene lost 9 bases, with 20 bases spanning the gap. CDR3 size: 15 residues. Here the CDR3 reads CASSPSSAPAASYTF. For the CDR3, the DNA is TGTGCCAGCTCACCCTCCAGCGCGCCAGCAGCGAGCTACACCTTC. The variable domain in full, completed from reference TRBV18 and TRBJ1-2, reads NAGVMQNPRHLVRRRGQEARLRCSPMKGHSHVYWYRQLPEEGLKFMVYLQKENIIDESGMPKERFSAEFPKEGPSILRIQQVVRGDSAAYFCASSPSSAPAASYTFGSGTRLTVV.

The genes are TRBV13 and TRBJ2-1, with D maybe TRBD1 (5 bases). The ends were cut back, 3 bases at V and 9 bases at J, with 6 bases in the middle. Germline V lookup: CDR1 PRHDT, CDR2 FYEKMQ (reference sequence). The length of the CDR3 is 11 residues. In nucleotides, the CDR3 is TGTGCCAGCAGCTTGGGGCCTGAGCAGTTCTTC. Translating gives CASSLGPEQFF.

The chain links TRBV19 to TRBJ2-3; TRBD2 is a possible D gene (6 bases). Germline-derived CDR1 and CDR2 are LNHDA and SQIVND (reference sequence). The V gene lost 4 bases and the J gene lost 4 bases, with 12 bases spanning the gap. There are 14 residues in the CDR3. The CDR3 sequence: CASSSPGSPDTQYF. Written as DNA, the CDR3 is TGTGCCAGTAGTAGCCCCGGGAGTCCAGATACGCAGTATTTT.

The V and J genes are TRBV7-3 and TRBJ1-1; D uncertain. The CDR3 is 13 residues long. CDR1 is SGHTA and CDR2 is FQGTGA in the germline V gene. Trimming left V 4 bases short and J 7 bases short, with 13 bases between. CDR3 DNA: TGTGCCAGCAGCTCGGACCGGGATCATGAAGCTTTCTTT. As protein: CASSSDRDHEAFF.

The chain employs TRBV4-2 and TRBJ1-3, with 7 bases matching TRBD1. The CDR3 length is 15 residues. Per germline, CDR1 LGHNA and CDR2 YNFKEQ. With 1 base clipped from V and 2 bases from J, the junction kept 2 bases outside the gene matches. CDR3 residues: CASSQAQGTGNTIYF. The CDR3 nucleotides read TGTGCCAGCAGCCAAGCACAGGGGACTGGAAACACCATATATTTT.

The chain is built from TRBV3-1 (or the pseudogene TRBV3-2) and TRBJ1-6, with 10 nucleotides matching TRBD1. Germline-derived CDR1 and CDR2 are LGHDT and YNNKEL (reference sequence). The CDR3 extends over 15 amino acids. J was trimmed by 6 bases and V by 7 bases; bases with no gene match: 6. The CDR3 here is CASKRGTGVNSPLHF. In DNA, the CDR3 is TGTGCCAGCAAGAGGGGGACAGGGGTTAATTCACCCCTCCACTTT.

This clone has only one observation. The chain employs TRBV29-1 and TRBJ1-1, with 9 bases matching TRBD1. V was pared by 2 bases and J by 9 bases, with 10 bases of the junction left unmatched. Germline V CDR1 and CDR2: SQVTM, ANQGSEA. The CDR3 has 14 amino acids. The CDR3 DNA sequence: TGCAGCGTTGAAATCGACAGGGGGGTTTCCCAAGCTTTCTTT. Translating it yields CSVEIDRGVSQAFF.

This clone came up a few times. The CDR3 DNA sequence: TGTGCCAGCAGTCCCGACAGCGTATCACCCCTCCACTTT. Translation: CASSPDSVSPLHF. The chain is built from TRBV12-3 or TRBV12-4 and TRBJ1-6; tentatively, D is TRBD1 (5 bases). The CDR3 sequence is 13 residues long. V gave up 5 bases and J gave up 10 bases, with 12 bases separating them.

This chain links TRBV11-2 with TRBJ1-1; D remains ambiguous. This CDR3 is 12 amino acids long. Deletions cut 0 bases from V and 5 bases from J, with 4 bases between. CDR1 and CDR2 (germline): SGHAT, FQNNGV. In DNA, the CDR3 is TGTGCCAGCAGCTTAGATCGGACTGAAGCTTTCTTT. Its translation: CASSLDRTEAFF.

The genes are TRBV11-2 and TRBJ2-5; possibly TRBD1 for D (5 bases). V dropped 5 bases and J dropped 8 bases, with 15 bases sitting between them. CDR1 is SGHAT and CDR2 is FQNNGV in the germline V gene. The CDR3 extends over 13 amino acids. Here the CDR3 reads CASSTRQGLTQYF. The DNA for the CDR3 is TGTGCCAGCAGCACACGCCAGGGCCTCACCCAGTACTTC.

The chain links TRBV11-2 to TRBJ1-2; TRBD1 matches 9 bases. V trimming: 4 bases; J trimming: 4 bases; junction bases outside the gene matches: 7. Germline CDR1 is SGHAT and CDR2 is FQNNGV. CDR3 size: 15 residues. CDR3 DNA sequence: TGTGCCAGCAGCTCCCGGGACAGGGTTAGCTATGGCTACACCTTC. Translating it yields CASSSRDRVSYGYTF.

The chain joins TRBV2 to TRBJ1-4; tentative D call: TRBD1 (5 bases). The CDR3 covers 12 residues. Germline V gene lookup returns CDR1 SNHLY and CDR2 FYNNEI. V lost 5 bases, J lost 6 bases, and 7 bases lay in between. CDR3 residues: CASSRDYEKLFF. The CDR3 DNA sequence: TGTGCCAGCAGTAGGGACTATGAAAAACTGTTTTTT. The full variable domain, in which reference TRBV2 and TRBJ1-4 provide the parts outside the CDR3, is EPEVTQTPSHQVTQMGQEVILRCVPISNHLYFYWYRQILGQKVEFLVSFYNNEISEKSEIFDDQFSVERPDGSNFTLKIRSTKLEDSAMYFCASSRDYEKLFFGSGTQLSVL.

V and J are TRBV2 and TRBJ1-1, with D possibly matching TRBD1 (5 bases). V shed 6 bases and J shed 9 bases, with 14 bases lying between them. The CDR3 runs 12 residues. From germline, CDR1 is SNHLY and CDR2 FYNNEI. The CDR3 protein is CASREGPPKAFF. In DNA form, the CDR3 reads TGTGCCAGCAGGGAGGGACCGCCCAAAGCTTTCTTT.

This sequence joins TRBV30 and TRBJ1-6; TRBD1 matches 7 bases. CDR1 is GTSNPN and CDR2 is SVGIG in the germline V gene (reference sequence). V trimming: 0 bases; J trimming: 9 bases; junction bases outside the gene matches: 11. There are 16 residues in the CDR3. CDR3 coding DNA: TGTGCCTGGAGTGTTGCCGCCCACAGGGGAGGTTCACCCCTCCACTTT. It yields the protein CAWSVAAHRGGSPLHF.

This sequence joins TRBV6-5 and TRBJ2-7; possibly TRBD2 for D (6 bases). Germline V gene lookup returns CDR1 MNHEY and CDR2 SVGAGI. V was clipped by 8 bases and J by 9 bases, with 20 bases between them. This CDR3 is 13 amino acids long. CDR3: CASALGLAYGQYF. The CDR3 DNA is TGTGCCAGCGCCTTGGGGCTAGCGTATGGGCAGTACTTC.

This clone was counted a few times. The chain employs TRBV2 and TRBJ1-2, with TRBD1 identical over 8 bases. CDR1 SNHLY and CDR2 FYNNEI come from the germline V gene. With 6 bases clipped from V and 4 bases from J, the junction kept 13 bases outside the gene matches. The length of the CDR3 is 16 residues. CDR3 residues: CASRGQGLNNSYGYTF. CDR3 nucleotide sequence: TGTGCCAGCAGAGGACAGGGCCTAAACAACTCCTATGGCTACACCTTC. Together with reference TRBV2 and TRBJ1-2, the CDR3 gives the full variable domain: EPEVTQTPSHQVTQMGQEVILRCVPISNHLYFYWYRQILGQKVEFLVSFYNNEISEKSEIFDDQFSVERPDGSNFTLKIRSTKLEDSAMYFCASRGQGLNNSYGYTFGSGTRLTVV.